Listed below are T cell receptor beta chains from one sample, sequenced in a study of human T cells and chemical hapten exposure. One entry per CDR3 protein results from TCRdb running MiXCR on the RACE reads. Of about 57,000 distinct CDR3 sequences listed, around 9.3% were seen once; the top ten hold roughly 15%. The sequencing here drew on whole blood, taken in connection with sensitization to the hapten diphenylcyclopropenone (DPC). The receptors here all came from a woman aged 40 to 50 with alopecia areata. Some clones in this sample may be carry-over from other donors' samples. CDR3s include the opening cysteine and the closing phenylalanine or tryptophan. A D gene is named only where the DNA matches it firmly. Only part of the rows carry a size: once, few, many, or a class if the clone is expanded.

cdr3_nt: TGTGCCAGCAGCCAAGAATATCTAGGGACATTTCCTTACGAGCAGTACTTC
cdr3_aa: CASSQEYLGTFPYEQYF
d_call: .
clone_size: .
j_call: TRBJ2-7
v_call: TRBV14

cdr3_nt: TGTGCCACCAGCAGAGAGGGGGAAACAGATACGCAGTATTTT
cdr3_aa: CATSREGETDTQYF
d_call: .
clone_size: many
j_call: TRBJ2-3
v_call: TRBV15

cdr3_nt: TGCGCCAGCAGCTTGGCCGCGTCTGCTGGCTACGAGCAGTACTTC
cdr3_aa: CASSLAASAGYEQYF
d_call: .
clone_size: .
j_call: TRBJ2-7
v_call: TRBV5-1

cdr3_nt: TGCGCCAGCAGCTTGGATGGCAGGTTCATGAACACTGAAGCTTTCTTT
cdr3_aa: CASSLDGRFMNTEAFF
d_call: .
clone_size: many
j_call: TRBJ1-1
v_call: TRBV5-1

cdr3_nt: TGTGCCAGCTCACCAGGGACTAGGGGCGAGACCCAGTACTTC
cdr3_aa: CASSPGTRGETQYF
d_call: TRBD2
clone_size: many
j_call: TRBJ2-5
v_call: TRBV18

cdr3_nt: TGCAGCGTTGCCGGTGGATCGGAGCTGTTTTTT
cdr3_aa: CSVAGGSELFF
d_call: .
clone_size: .
j_call: TRBJ2-2
v_call: TRBV29-1

cdr3_nt: TGTGCCAGCAAGAGAACCTTCTCCGCAGCGAACACTGAAGCTTTCTTT
cdr3_aa: CASKRTFSAANTEAFF
d_call: .
clone_size: few
j_call: TRBJ1-1
v_call: TRBV2

cdr3_nt: TGTGCCAGCAGCTTTAGGGACAGAGCTAGCACAGATACGCAGTATTTT
cdr3_aa: CASSFRDRASTDTQYF
d_call: TRBD1
clone_size: .
j_call: TRBJ2-3
v_call: TRBV5-5

cdr3_nt: TGTGCCAGCAGCTCCAGAATCGCTCTTAACTATGGCTACACCTTC
cdr3_aa: CASSSRIALNYGYTF
d_call: .
clone_size: few
j_call: TRBJ1-2
v_call: TRBV5-4

cdr3_nt: TGTGCCAGCAGCGGCAGACAGGGAGATGGCTACACCTTC
cdr3_aa: CASSGRQGDGYTF
d_call: TRBD1
clone_size: many
j_call: TRBJ1-2
v_call: TRBV7-2

cdr3_nt: TGTGCCAGCTCACCACCGTCCCAGACGAACACCGGGGAGCTGTTTTTT
cdr3_aa: CASSPPSQTNTGELFF
d_call: .
clone_size: few
j_call: TRBJ2-2
v_call: TRBV18

cdr3_nt: TGTGCCAGCAGTGAAACGGAAGGAGGCTATGGCTACACCTTC
cdr3_aa: CASSETEGGYGYTF
d_call: .
clone_size: many
j_call: TRBJ1-2
v_call: TRBV25-1

cdr3_nt: TGTGCCAGCAGACTCCCGGGGGATCATTCAAATGAGCAGTTCTTC
cdr3_aa: CASRLPGDHSNEQFF
d_call: .
clone_size: many
j_call: TRBJ2-1
v_call: TRBV19

cdr3_nt: TGCAGTGTTAGCTCTTCCGGGACAGGGGGCTGGGAAGAGACCCAGTACTTC
cdr3_aa: CSVSSSGTGGWEETQYF
d_call: TRBD1
clone_size: many
j_call: TRBJ2-5
v_call: TRBV20-1

cdr3_nt: TGTGCCAGTAATCGGGCAGGGACCACCGGGGAGCTGTTTTTT
cdr3_aa: CASNRAGTTGELFF
d_call: .
clone_size: .
j_call: TRBJ2-2
v_call: TRBV12-3/TRBV12-4

cdr3_nt: TGTGCCAGGAATCCATTGACAGCGGGGGACACTGAAGCTTTCTTT
cdr3_aa: CARNPLTAGDTEAFF
d_call: .
clone_size: few
j_call: TRBJ1-1
v_call: TRBV2

cdr3_nt: TGTGCCAGCTCACCACGGACAGAAGGTTCACCCCTCCACTTT
cdr3_aa: CASSPRTEGSPLHF
d_call: .
clone_size: few
j_call: TRBJ1-6
v_call: TRBV18

cdr3_nt: TGTGCCAGTAGAGGCAGAGGGACAGTTAGCAATCAGCCCCAGCATTTT
cdr3_aa: CASRGRGTVSNQPQHF
d_call: TRBD1
clone_size: few
j_call: TRBJ1-5
v_call: TRBV19

cdr3_nt: TGTGCCAGCGGGGCTGCCCTCGGGTCCTACGAGCAGTACTTC
cdr3_aa: CASGAALGSYEQYF
d_call: .
clone_size: .
j_call: TRBJ2-7
v_call: TRBV12-3/TRBV12-4

cdr3_nt: TGTGCCAGCAGTGAAAGGGGACAGGCGAGGTCACCCCTCCACTTT
cdr3_aa: CASSERGQARSPLHF
d_call: TRBD1
clone_size: many
j_call: TRBJ1-6
v_call: TRBV6-1

cdr3_nt: TGTGCCAGCTCACCGTTGGGTGTAGCTTTCTTT
cdr3_aa: CASSPLGVAFF
d_call: .
clone_size: .
j_call: TRBJ1-1
v_call: TRBV18

cdr3_nt: TGTGCCAGCAGTGCCCTCTTAGGGGGCGGTGAAAAACTGTTTTTT
cdr3_aa: CASSALLGGGEKLFF
d_call: TRBD1
clone_size: many
j_call: TRBJ1-4
v_call: TRBV28

cdr3_nt: TGCGCCAGCCGGTACAGGGCGATTACAGATACGCAGTATTTT
cdr3_aa: CASRYRAITDTQYF
d_call: .
clone_size: few
j_call: TRBJ2-3
v_call: TRBV5-1

cdr3_nt: TGCAGTGCTAGAGCAAAAGCGGAGAATTCACCCCTCCACTTT
cdr3_aa: CSARAKAENSPLHF
d_call: .
clone_size: .
j_call: TRBJ1-6
v_call: TRBV20-1

cdr3_nt: TGTGCCAGCAGCTTAGATTCCGCTAAGGAGACCCAGTACTTC
cdr3_aa: CASSLDSAKETQYF
d_call: .
clone_size: .
j_call: TRBJ2-5
v_call: TRBV7-2

cdr3_nt: TGTGCCAGCAGTTACTCGAGGAAGAACACTGAAGCTTTCTTT
cdr3_aa: CASSYSRKNTEAFF
d_call: .
clone_size: .
j_call: TRBJ1-1
v_call: TRBV6-5

cdr3_nt: TGTGCCTGGGAGGACGTAAACATTCAGTACTTC
cdr3_aa: CAWEDVNIQYF
d_call: .
clone_size: few
j_call: TRBJ2-4
v_call: TRBV30

cdr3_nt: TGTGCCAGCAGCTTAGGTGGTTCGGGGACAGCTGATTCACCCCTCCACTTT
cdr3_aa: CASSLGGSGTADSPLHF
d_call: TRBD1
clone_size: many
j_call: TRBJ1-6
v_call: TRBV7-2

cdr3_nt: TGTGCCAGCAGCTCTCGGGGGGGCAAATACGAGCAGTACTTC
cdr3_aa: CASSSRGGKYEQYF
d_call: TRBD2
clone_size: few
j_call: TRBJ2-7
v_call: TRBV7-8

cdr3_nt: TGTGCCAGCAGCAGACAGCACTATGGCTACACCTTC
cdr3_aa: CASSRQHYGYTF
d_call: .
clone_size: many
j_call: TRBJ1-2
v_call: TRBV12-3/TRBV12-4

cdr3_nt: TGTGCCAGAAGCTTGGCGTTCGGAGGGGGGGACCCCTACAATGAGCAGTTCTTC
cdr3_aa: CARSLAFGGGDPYNEQFF
d_call: .
clone_size: .
j_call: TRBJ2-1
v_call: TRBV5-3

cdr3_nt: TGTGCCAGCACTATGACTGCGGGCACTGAAGCTTTCTTT
cdr3_aa: CASTMTAGTEAFF
d_call: .
clone_size: few
j_call: TRBJ1-1
v_call: TRBV14

cdr3_nt: TGTGCCACCAGTGTAGCTGCGGGGGGTAGTGAGCAGTTCTTC
cdr3_aa: CATSVAAGGSEQFF
d_call: TRBD2
clone_size: few
j_call: TRBJ2-1
v_call: TRBV24-1

cdr3_nt: TGTGCCACCCGACAGGGGGCTAGGGATGAGCAGTTCTTC
cdr3_aa: CATRQGARDEQFF
d_call: TRBD1
clone_size: few
j_call: TRBJ2-1
v_call: TRBV27

cdr3_nt: TGTGCCAGCAACGACAGATACGTCAGAGATACGCAGTATTTT
cdr3_aa: CASNDRYVRDTQYF
d_call: .
clone_size: many
j_call: TRBJ2-3
v_call: TRBV2

cdr3_nt: TGTGCCAGCAGCCCGGGACTACGCACAGATACGCAGTATTTT
cdr3_aa: CASSPGLRTDTQYF
d_call: TRBD2
clone_size: once
j_call: TRBJ2-3
v_call: TRBV3-1

cdr3_nt: TGTGCCAGCAGCCAAGATGAGGGGTCAGTTTCACCCCTCCACTTT
cdr3_aa: CASSQDEGSVSPLHF
d_call: .
clone_size: many
j_call: TRBJ1-6
v_call: TRBV4-2

cdr3_nt: TGTGCCAGCAGTTACAGATACAACACTGAAGCTTTCTTT
cdr3_aa: CASSYRYNTEAFF
d_call: .
clone_size: .
j_call: TRBJ1-1
v_call: TRBV27

cdr3_nt: TGTGCCAGCACCCCCCCCAGGGGGTACAATCAGCCCCAGCATTTT
cdr3_aa: CASTPPRGYNQPQHF
d_call: TRBD1
clone_size: .
j_call: TRBJ1-5
v_call: TRBV6-1

cdr3_nt: TGCAGTGCTAGAGATGGCGGAACCGGGGAGCTGTTTTTT
cdr3_aa: CSARDGGTGELFF
d_call: .
clone_size: few
j_call: TRBJ2-2
v_call: TRBV20-1

cdr3_nt: TGCAGTGCGATGCCGGGACAGGGAGGCTACGAGCAGTACTTC
cdr3_aa: CSAMPGQGGYEQYF
d_call: TRBD1
clone_size: many
j_call: TRBJ2-7
v_call: TRBV20-1

cdr3_nt: TGTGCCAGCAGGAAGGGGATGGAGGTCTATGGCTACACCTTC
cdr3_aa: CASRKGMEVYGYTF
d_call: .
clone_size: many
j_call: TRBJ1-2
v_call: TRBV13

cdr3_nt: TGTGCCAGCTCGAAATCCAGGGGCTCCACTTTATATAGCAATCAGCCCCAGCATTTT
cdr3_aa: CASSKSRGSTLYSNQPQHF
d_call: .
clone_size: .
j_call: TRBJ1-5
v_call: TRBV18

cdr3_nt: TGTGCCAGCGGCAGGGCGACACGGCTTATGACCGGGGAGCTGTTTTTT
cdr3_aa: CASGRATRLMTGELFF
d_call: .
clone_size: many
j_call: TRBJ2-2
v_call: TRBV7-6

cdr3_nt: TGTGCTAGTCGGTACACAGGAGCCACTGAAGCTTTCTTT
cdr3_aa: CASRYTGATEAFF
d_call: .
clone_size: many
j_call: TRBJ1-1
v_call: TRBV12-5

cdr3_nt: TGTGCCACGACCATTTACCCGGGTGTCCGAGGCTACACCTTC
cdr3_aa: CATTIYPGVRGYTF
d_call: .
clone_size: many
j_call: TRBJ1-2
v_call: TRBV19

cdr3_nt: TGCGCCAGCAGCCACGTGCTCGGACAGGGAGAGCAGTACTTC
cdr3_aa: CASSHVLGQGEQYF
d_call: TRBD1
clone_size: .
j_call: TRBJ2-7
v_call: TRBV4-3

cdr3_nt: TGTGCCAGCAGCCAAAGACAGGACTTTCCCCGATTTTTT
cdr3_aa: CASSQRQDFPRFF
d_call: .
clone_size: few
j_call: TRBJ1-5
v_call: TRBV3-1

cdr3_nt: TGTGCCAGCAGATCGGGACCCGAGGGCTACGAGCAGTACTTC
cdr3_aa: CASRSGPEGYEQYF
d_call: .
clone_size: many
j_call: TRBJ2-7
v_call: TRBV6-5

cdr3_nt: TGTGCCAGCAGCTTACGGGGTGGCCAGCCCCAGCATTTT
cdr3_aa: CASSLRGGQPQHF
d_call: .
clone_size: .
j_call: TRBJ1-5
v_call: TRBV11-1

cdr3_nt: TGTGCCAGCAGCTTGATGCGACAAAATGAAAAACTGTTTTTT
cdr3_aa: CASSLMRQNEKLFF
d_call: .
clone_size: .
j_call: TRBJ1-4
v_call: TRBV5-4

cdr3_nt: TGTGCCAGCAGCCCCGGGACGGGGCCCTCCGGGTACACCTTC
cdr3_aa: CASSPGTGPSGYTF
d_call: .
clone_size: .
j_call: TRBJ1-2
v_call: TRBV9

cdr3_nt: TGCGCCAGCAGCTTGGTTTCACCAAACACTGAAGCTTTCTTT
cdr3_aa: CASSLVSPNTEAFF
d_call: .
clone_size: few
j_call: TRBJ1-1
v_call: TRBV5-1

cdr3_nt: TGTGCCAGCAGCTTGGCGCAGGGTAAAAGCGGCTACACCTTC
cdr3_aa: CASSLAQGKSGYTF
d_call: .
clone_size: many
j_call: TRBJ1-2
v_call: TRBV5-5

cdr3_nt: TGCAGCGTCCAAGAGGGACAGGGGGGCATTCAGTACTTC
cdr3_aa: CSVQEGQGGIQYF
d_call: TRBD1
clone_size: .
j_call: TRBJ2-4
v_call: TRBV29-1

cdr3_nt: TGTGCCAGCAGCGTAGATCCAGCGGGGGACCAAGAGACCCAGTACTTC
cdr3_aa: CASSVDPAGDQETQYF
d_call: TRBD2
clone_size: few
j_call: TRBJ2-5
v_call: TRBV9